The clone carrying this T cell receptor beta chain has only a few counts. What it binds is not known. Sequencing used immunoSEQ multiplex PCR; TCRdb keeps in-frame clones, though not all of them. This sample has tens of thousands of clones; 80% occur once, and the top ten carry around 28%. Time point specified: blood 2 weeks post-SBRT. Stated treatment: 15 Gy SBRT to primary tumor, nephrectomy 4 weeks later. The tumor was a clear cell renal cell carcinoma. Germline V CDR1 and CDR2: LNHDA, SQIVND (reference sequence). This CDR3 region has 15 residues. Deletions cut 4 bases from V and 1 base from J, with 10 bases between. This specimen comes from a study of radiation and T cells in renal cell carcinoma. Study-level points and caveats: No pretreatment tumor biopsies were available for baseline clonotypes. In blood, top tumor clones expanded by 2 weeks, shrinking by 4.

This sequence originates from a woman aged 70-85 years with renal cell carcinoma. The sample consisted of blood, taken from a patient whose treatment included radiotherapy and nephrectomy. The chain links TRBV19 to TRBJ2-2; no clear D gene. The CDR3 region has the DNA TGTGCCAGTAGTAACCTTCTAAGGAACACCGGGGAGCTGTTTTTT. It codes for CASSNLLRNTGELFF.